This T cell receptor (beta chain) comes out of a study of molecular identifiers for immune sequencing clone quantification. TCRdb re-analysed the PCR reads in MiXCR, keeping a single row per CDR3 protein. The sample lists about 640,000 distinct CDR3 sequences; just under 20% were seen once. Sequencing libraries of naive CD8 cells derived from approximately 20,000 to 1,000,000 sorted cells with 10%, 30% or 50% RNA. A CD8+CD4-CCR7+CD45RA+ gate was used to sort naive CD8 T cells. V shed 4 bases and J shed 8 bases, with 15 bases lying between them. CDR1 and CDR2 from the germline V gene are SEHNR and FQNEAQ (reference sequence). The CDR3 runs to 14 residues. On this clonotype itself: Its cognate antigen is unknown. With a much larger clone just one base away, this may be a read error.

General study findings and limits: In naive cells, clones above 20 RNA copies held under 1% of molecules, whereas in effector cells they held over 99%.

The origin of this receptor is a human donor in good health. Some libraries in this study had Jurkat cell RNA spiked in. The specimen sequenced was naive CD8+ T cells from blood, with Jurkat cell RNA spiked in. Subset in this sample: FACS-sorted CD8+CD4-CCR7+CD45RA+ naive T cells. The chain employs TRBV7-9 and TRBJ2-4; D unclear. The CDR3 is CASSSPGYQDIQYF. Written as DNA, the CDR3 is TGTGCCAGCAGCTCCCCGGGCTATCAAGACATTCAGTACTTC.